A selection of T cell receptor beta chains follows, all from one sample in a study of T cell responses to AZD1222 COVID-19 vaccine. Here immunoSEQ multiplex PCR was the method, and the copy in TCRdb shows in-frame clones only, minus some. The sample comprises about 160,000 clones, roughly 88% of which are singletons, and 4.3% rests with the top ten. The sequenced sample was peripheral blood, obtained 28 days after the second AZD1222 dose. These receptors all stem from an adult who received the AZD1222 COVID-19 vaccine. CDR3s include the opening cysteine and the closing phenylalanine or tryptophan. The D gene is left open where the match is weak. Clone sizes are given selectively: once, few, many, or a class where the clone is expanded.

>13|TRBD1|NA|TRBJ1-2|TRBV12-3/TRBV12-4
CASSPDRNYGYTF
TGTGCCAGCAGTCCGGACAGGAACTATGGCTACACCTTC
>15|NA|NA|TRBJ2-7|TRBV15
CATSPVREAIYEQYF
TGTGCCACCAGTCCGGTGCGTGAGGCTATCTACGAGCAGTACTTC
>15|TRBD2|NA|TRBJ2-3|TRBV7-3
CASSSSSGGASLAYF
TGTGCCAGCAGTTCTTCTAGCGGGGGGGCCTCTCTAGCGTATTTT
>14|NA|few|TRBJ1-2|TRBV18
CASSPRETNYGYTF
TGTGCCAGCTCACCCAGGGAGACTAACTATGGCTACACCTTC
>17|NA|NA|TRBJ1-5|TRBV6-2/TRBV6-3
CASSYRLVRGGNQPQHF
TGTGCCAGCAGTTACCGTCTGGTTAGAGGGGGTAACCAGCCCCAGCATTTT
>10|NA|NA|TRBJ1-2|TRBV30
CAFWTYGYTF
TGTGCCTTTTGGACTTATGGCTACACCTTC
>12|NA|NA|TRBJ2-2|TRBV24-1
CATSDPTGELFF
TGTGCCACCAGTGATCCCACCGGGGAGCTGTTTTTT
>14|NA|NA|TRBJ1-3|TRBV6-5
CASSRASSGNTIYF
TGTGCCAGCAGCAGGGCAAGCTCTGGAAACACCATATATTTT
>13|NA|NA|TRBJ1-2|TRBV2
CASSEMGNYGYTF
TGTGCCAGCAGTGAAATGGGTAACTATGGCTACACCTTC
>12|NA|NA|TRBJ2-1|TRBV30
CAWSSTVNEQFF
TGTGCCTGGAGTTCGACAGTCAATGAGCAGTTCTTC
>16|TRBD1|NA|TRBJ2-3|TRBV7-9
CASSLRSGQLTDTQYF
TGTGCCAGCAGCTTGAGGTCGGGACAGCTCACAGATACGCAGTATTTT
>17|NA|NA|TRBJ1-6|TRBV7-8
CASSLGQKRSYNSPLHF
TGTGCCAGCAGCTTAGGGCAAAAGCGCTCCTATAATTCACCCCTCCACTTT
>15|TRBD1|NA|TRBJ2-5|TRBV5-6
CASSLAGTVQETQYF
TGTGCCAGCAGCTTGGCTGGGACAGTCCAAGAGACCCAGTACTTC
>16|TRBD1|NA|TRBJ2-1|TRBV19
CASSIDWTGGFNEQFF
TGTGCCAGTAGTATAGATTGGACAGGGGGCTTCAATGAGCAGTTCTTC
>15|NA|NA|TRBJ1-4|TRBV19
CASSTRQDLNEKLFF
TGTGCCAGTAGTACTCGACAGGACCTCAATGAAAAACTGTTTTTT
>13|TRBD1|NA|TRBJ1-5|TRBV6-5
CASGGQGGQPQHF
TGTGCCAGCGGAGGACAGGGGGGGCAGCCCCAGCATTTT